This TCR beta chain was retrieved from a study of blood T cell repertoires in COVID-19. In the authors' methods: Reference gene primer amplification yielded estimated nucleated cell counts. Profiling relied on immunoSEQ multiplex PCR, and the TCRdb table lists in-frame clones only, not all of them. Clone size and the V and J calls come from that table; the DNA yielded D and trimming. Of tens of thousands of clones in the sample, approximately 78% were seen once. V gave up 2 bases and J gave up 5 bases; unmatched junction bases: 8. Germline V CDR1 and CDR2: LNHDA, SQIVND (reference sequence). The length of the CDR3 is 15 residues.

The receptor was isolated from a human donor in a cohort sampled during active or convalescent COVID-19. V gene TRBV19 combines with J gene TRBJ1-1, with TRBD1 matching 7 bases. Sequencing input: peripheral blood. CDR3 nucleotides: TGTGCCAGTAGTATATCGACAGGGAGAAAGACTGAAGCTTTCTTT. It is translated as CASSISTGRKTEAFF.